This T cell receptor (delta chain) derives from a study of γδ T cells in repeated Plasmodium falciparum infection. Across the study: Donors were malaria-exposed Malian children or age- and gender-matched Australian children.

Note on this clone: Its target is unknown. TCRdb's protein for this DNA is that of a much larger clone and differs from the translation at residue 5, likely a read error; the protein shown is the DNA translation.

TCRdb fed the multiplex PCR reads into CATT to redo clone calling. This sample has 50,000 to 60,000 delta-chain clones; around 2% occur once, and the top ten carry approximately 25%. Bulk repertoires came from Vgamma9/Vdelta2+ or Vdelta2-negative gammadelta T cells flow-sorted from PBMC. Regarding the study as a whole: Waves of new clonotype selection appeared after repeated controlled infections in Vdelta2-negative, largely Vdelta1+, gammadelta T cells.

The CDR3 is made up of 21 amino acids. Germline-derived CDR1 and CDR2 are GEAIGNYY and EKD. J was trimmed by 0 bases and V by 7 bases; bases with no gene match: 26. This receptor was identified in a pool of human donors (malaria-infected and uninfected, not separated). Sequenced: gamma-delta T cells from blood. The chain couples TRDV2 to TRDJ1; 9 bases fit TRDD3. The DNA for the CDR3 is TGTGCCTGCGACTCTCTTGTTCCTACTATCGTACTGGGGGACCACACCGATAAACTCATCTTT. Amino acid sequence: CACDSLVPTIVLGDHTDKLIF.